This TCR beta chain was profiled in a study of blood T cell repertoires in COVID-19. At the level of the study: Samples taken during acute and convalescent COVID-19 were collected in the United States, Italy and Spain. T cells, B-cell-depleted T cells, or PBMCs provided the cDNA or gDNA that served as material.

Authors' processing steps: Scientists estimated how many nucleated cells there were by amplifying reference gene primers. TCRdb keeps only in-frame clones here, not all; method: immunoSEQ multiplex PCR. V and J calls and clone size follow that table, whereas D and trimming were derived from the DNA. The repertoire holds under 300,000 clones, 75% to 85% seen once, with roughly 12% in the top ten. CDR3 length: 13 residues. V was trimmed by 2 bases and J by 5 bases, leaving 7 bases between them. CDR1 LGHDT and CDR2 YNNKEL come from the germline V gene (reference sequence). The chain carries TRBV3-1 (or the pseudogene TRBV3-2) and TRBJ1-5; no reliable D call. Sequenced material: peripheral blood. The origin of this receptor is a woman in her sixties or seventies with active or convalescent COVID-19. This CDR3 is CASSQQQYQPQHF. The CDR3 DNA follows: TGTGCCAGCAGCCAACAACAGTATCAGCCCCAGCATTTT.